A single T cell receptor (beta chain) is shown here with its context. Its target antigen remains unknown. The sample holds no much larger clone one base away, and base qualities are not on file. Genomic DNA was extracted from sorted cells for sequencing of the TCRbeta CDR3 region. TCRbeta CDR3 regions were sequenced using the immunoSEQ Assay. Entries here come from immuneACCESS through TCRdb and include only in-frame sequences with V and J called. Some clones fail to appear in such tables; in the studies checked, an unresolved V gene covers under half of the shortfall, and the cause of the remainder is unknown. The sample table contains 70,000 or so clones; only one count was recorded for approximately 92% of them. Together, the top ten hold roughly 1% of the sample. The data derive from a study of OX40 agonist ivuxolimab in advanced cancers. Context from the whole study: The costimulatory receptor OX40 (CD134) was targeted by ivuxolimab, a fully human IgG2 agonistic monoclonal antibody. Among the approximately 54 dose-escalation patients, approximately 20 had hepatocellular carcinoma, approximately 15 melanoma, 9 renal cell carcinoma and 9 head and neck cancer. The point of sequencing TCRbeta in the periphery was to test whether ivuxolimab changed TCR sequence diversity and drove clonal T-cell expansion. Partial responses occurred in three dose-escalation patients, of whom one had hepatocellular carcinoma and two had cutaneous melanoma. Intravenous ivuxolimab was administered to patients every 2 weeks at six dose levels: 0.01, 0.1, 0.3, 1.5, 3 and 10 mg/kg. A male proportion of around 81% and a mean age of approximately 58 years, ranging from 23 to 79, were recorded for the dose-escalation cohort. The monotherapy dose-escalation portion (N ≈ 55 patients) of the phase I ivuxolimab trial is reported in the paper. Patients were allowed to have had prior anti-PD-1, anti-PD-L1 or anti-CTLA-4 therapy, and 40% of the dose-escalation patients had been treated with checkpoint inhibitors.

V lost 2 bases and J lost 7 bases; the stretch between them is 15 bases long. CDR1 and CDR2 were assigned from the germline V gene as MNHNS and SASEGT. From the cysteine up to the phenylalanine, the CDR3 has a length of 15 residues. The read is trimmed to its CDR3 DNA, 45 bases read in frame from base 1. What the study reported, not specific to this receptor: In the 0.1-3.0 mg/kg groups, partial responders had among the lowest normalized peripheral clonal expansion, particularly in CD8+ T cells. Low levels of normalized T-cell clonal expansion were also shown by some nonresponding patients. At doses of 0.1 to 3.0 mg/kg, clonal expansion of both CD4+ and CD8+ blood T cells was observed from baseline to week 6. After ivuxolimab, CD8+ T cells had more expanded clones than CD4+ T cells on average. The antigen specificity of the peripheral T cells that underwent clonal expansion was not determined.

The trial excluded patients who had a history of autoimmune disease or who were on systemic immunosuppression. Peripheral blood for TCR sequencing was drawn from every dose cohort at baseline, at cycle 4 day 1 and at cycle 7 day 1. The samples were taken from a phase I, first-in-human, multicenter, open-label dose-escalation trial of ivuxolimab. Adults with locally advanced or metastatic melanoma, renal cell, hepatocellular, or head and neck squamous cell carcinoma were enrolled in the trial. CD4+ and CD8+ T cells were sorted separately from peripheral blood before TCR sequencing. The sequence links TRBV6-1 to TRBJ1-5; TRBD1 is a weak D gene call, 5 bases matching. The clonotype was recovered from an adult with an advanced solid tumor such as melanoma, head and neck, liver or kidney cancer. The source material was CD4+ or CD8+ T cells sorted from blood, sampled in a trial of the OX40 agonist ivuxolimab. The nucleotides are TGTGCCAGCAGTGAAACAAGGGGATCAGGCCAGCCCCAGCATTTT. Protein translation: CASSETRGSGQPQHF.